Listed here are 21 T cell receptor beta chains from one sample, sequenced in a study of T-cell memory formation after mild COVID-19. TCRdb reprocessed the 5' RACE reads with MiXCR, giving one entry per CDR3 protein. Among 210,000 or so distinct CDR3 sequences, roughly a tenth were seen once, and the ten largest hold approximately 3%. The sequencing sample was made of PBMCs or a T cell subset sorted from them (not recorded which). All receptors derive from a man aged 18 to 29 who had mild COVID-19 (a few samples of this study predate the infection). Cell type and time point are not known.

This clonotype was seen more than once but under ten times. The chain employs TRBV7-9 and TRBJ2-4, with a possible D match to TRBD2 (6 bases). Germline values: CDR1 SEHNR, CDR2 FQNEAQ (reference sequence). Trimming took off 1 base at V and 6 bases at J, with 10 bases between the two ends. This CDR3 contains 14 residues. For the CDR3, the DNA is TGTGCCAGCAGCTTAGTCGGGGGATCAAACATTCAGTACTTC. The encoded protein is CASSLVGGSNIQYF.

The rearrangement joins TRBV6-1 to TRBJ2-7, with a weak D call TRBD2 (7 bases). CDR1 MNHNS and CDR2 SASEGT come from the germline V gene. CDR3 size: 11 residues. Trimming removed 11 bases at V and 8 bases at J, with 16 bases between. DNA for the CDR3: TGTGCCGCGGGGTCGGGGGGCAAGCAGTACGTC. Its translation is CAAGSGGKQYV.

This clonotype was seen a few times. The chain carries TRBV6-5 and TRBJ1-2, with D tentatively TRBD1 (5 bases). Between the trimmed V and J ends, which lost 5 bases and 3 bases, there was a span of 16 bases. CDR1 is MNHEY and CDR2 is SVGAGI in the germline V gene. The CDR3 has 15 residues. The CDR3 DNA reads TGTGCCAGCAGTCGATTCGGGGCTACCCACTATGGCTACACCTTC. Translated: CASSRFGATHYGYTF.

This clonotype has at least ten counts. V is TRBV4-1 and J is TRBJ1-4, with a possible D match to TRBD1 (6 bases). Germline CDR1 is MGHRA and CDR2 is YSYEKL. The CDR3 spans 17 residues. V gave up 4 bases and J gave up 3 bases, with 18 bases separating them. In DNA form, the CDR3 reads TGCGCCAGCAGCCCTCTCTTAAAGGGGGTATCTAATGAAAAACTGTTTTTT. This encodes CASSPLLKGVSNEKLFF.

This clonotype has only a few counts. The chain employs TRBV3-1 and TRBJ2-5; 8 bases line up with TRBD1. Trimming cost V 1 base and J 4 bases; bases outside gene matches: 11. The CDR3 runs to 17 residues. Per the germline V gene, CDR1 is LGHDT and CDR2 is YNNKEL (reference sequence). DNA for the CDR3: TGTGCCAGCAGCCAAGCAATAGGACAGGGCTTTGGAGAGACCCAGTACTTC. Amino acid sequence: CASSQAIGQGFGETQYF.

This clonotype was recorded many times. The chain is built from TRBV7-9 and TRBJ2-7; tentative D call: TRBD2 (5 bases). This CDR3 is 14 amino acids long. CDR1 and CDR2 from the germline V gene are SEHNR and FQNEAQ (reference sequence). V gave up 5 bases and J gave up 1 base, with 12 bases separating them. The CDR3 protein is CASSPTRGSYEQYF. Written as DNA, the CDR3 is TGTGCCAGCAGCCCAACCCGGGGATCCTACGAGCAGTACTTC.

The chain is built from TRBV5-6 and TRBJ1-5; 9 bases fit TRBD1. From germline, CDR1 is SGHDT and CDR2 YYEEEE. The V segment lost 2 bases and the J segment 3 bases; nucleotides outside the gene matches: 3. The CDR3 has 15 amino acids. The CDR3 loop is CASSFRDRDNQPQHF. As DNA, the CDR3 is TGTGCCAGCAGCTTTAGGGACAGGGACAATCAGCCCCAGCATTTT.

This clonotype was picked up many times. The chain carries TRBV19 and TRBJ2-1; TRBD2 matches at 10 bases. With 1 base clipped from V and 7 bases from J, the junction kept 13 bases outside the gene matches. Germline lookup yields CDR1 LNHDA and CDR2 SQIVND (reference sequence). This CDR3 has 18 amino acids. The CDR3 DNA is TGTGCCAGTAGTATAGGGTCCAGCGGGGGGGCCCGGGGGAATGAGCAGTTCTTC. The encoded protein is CASSIGSSGGARGNEQFF.

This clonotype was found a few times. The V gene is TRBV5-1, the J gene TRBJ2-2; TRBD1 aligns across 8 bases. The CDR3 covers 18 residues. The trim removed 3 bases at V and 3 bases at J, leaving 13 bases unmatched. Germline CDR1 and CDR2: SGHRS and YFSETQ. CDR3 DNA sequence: TGCGCCAGCAGCTCAGGACAGGGTGCCGACTATTACACCGGGGAGCTGTTTTTT. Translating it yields CASSSGQGADYYTGELFF. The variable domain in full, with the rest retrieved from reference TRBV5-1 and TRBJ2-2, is KAGVTQTPRYLIKTRGQQVTLSCSPISGHRSVSWYQQTPGQGLQFLFEYFSETQRNKGNFPGRFSGRQFSNSRSEMNVSTLELGDSALYLCASSSGQGADYYTGELFFGEGSRLTVL.

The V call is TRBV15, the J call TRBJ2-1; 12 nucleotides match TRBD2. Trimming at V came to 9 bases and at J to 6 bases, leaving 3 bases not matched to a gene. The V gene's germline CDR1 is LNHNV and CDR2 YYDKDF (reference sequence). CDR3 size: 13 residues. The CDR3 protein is CATGLAGFNEQFF. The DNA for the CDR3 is TGTGCCACAGGACTAGCGGGGTTCAATGAGCAGTTCTTC.

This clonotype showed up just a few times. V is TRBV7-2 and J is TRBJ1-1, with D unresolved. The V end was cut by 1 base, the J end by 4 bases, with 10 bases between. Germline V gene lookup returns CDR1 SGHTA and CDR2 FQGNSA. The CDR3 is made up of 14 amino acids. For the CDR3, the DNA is TGTGCCAGCAGCTTAGATTTTTCAGCCACTGAAGCTTTCTTT. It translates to CASSLDFSATEAFF.

DNA for the CDR3: TGCGCCAGCAGCTTGGCTTCAGCCCGCTCTGGGGCCAACGTCCTGACTTTC. Translating gives CASSLASARSGANVLTF. V gene TRBV5-1 combines with J gene TRBJ2-6, with D hard to call. The CDR3 is 17 residues long. Germline-derived CDR1 and CDR2 are SGHRS and YFSETQ. The V gene lost 0 bases and the J gene lost 0 bases, with 10 bases spanning the gap.

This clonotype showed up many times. The CDR3: CASSLYGVSTDTQYF. CDR3 sequence (DNA): TGCGCCAGCAGCTTGTACGGGGTTAGCACAGATACGCAGTATTTT. The rearrangement joins TRBV5-1 to TRBJ2-3, with D possibly matching TRBD2 (5 bases). V was trimmed by 1 base and J by 0 bases, leaving 9 bases between them. The CDR3 runs 15 residues. Germline CDR1 is SGHRS and CDR2 is YFSETQ.

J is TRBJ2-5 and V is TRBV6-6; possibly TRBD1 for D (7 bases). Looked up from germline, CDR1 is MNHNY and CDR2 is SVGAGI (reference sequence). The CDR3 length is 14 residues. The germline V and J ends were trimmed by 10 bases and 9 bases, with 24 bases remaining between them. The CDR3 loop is CATKVTGTPGAQYF. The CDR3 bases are TGTGCCACCAAAGTGACAGGGACCCCGGGGGCCCAGTACTTC.

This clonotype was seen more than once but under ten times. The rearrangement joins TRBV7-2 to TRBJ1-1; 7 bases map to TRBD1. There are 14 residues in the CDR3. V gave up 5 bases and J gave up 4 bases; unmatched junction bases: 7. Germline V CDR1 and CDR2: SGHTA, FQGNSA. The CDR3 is CASSAFTGVTEAFF. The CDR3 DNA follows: TGTGCCAGCAGCGCCTTCACAGGGGTCACTGAAGCTTTCTTT.

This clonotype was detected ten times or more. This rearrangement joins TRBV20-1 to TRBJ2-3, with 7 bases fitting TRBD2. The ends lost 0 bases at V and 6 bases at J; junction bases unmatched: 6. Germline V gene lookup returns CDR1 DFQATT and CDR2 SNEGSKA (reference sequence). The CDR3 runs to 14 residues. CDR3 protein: CSARDLVGGDTQYF. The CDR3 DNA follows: TGCAGTGCTAGAGATCTGGTCGGGGGGGATACGCAGTATTTT.

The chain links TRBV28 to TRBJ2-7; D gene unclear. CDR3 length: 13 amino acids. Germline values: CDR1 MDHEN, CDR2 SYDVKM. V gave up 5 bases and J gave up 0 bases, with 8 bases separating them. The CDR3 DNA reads TGTGCCAGCAGTCAGCCTATCTCCTACGAGCAGTACGTC. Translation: CASSQPISYEQYV.

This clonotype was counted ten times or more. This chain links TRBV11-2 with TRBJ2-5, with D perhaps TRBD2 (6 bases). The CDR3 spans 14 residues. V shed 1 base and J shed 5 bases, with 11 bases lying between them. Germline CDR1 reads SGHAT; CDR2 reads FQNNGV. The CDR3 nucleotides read TGTGCCAGCAGCTTAGCGGGCGGGGCCGAGACCCAGTACTTC. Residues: CASSLAGGAETQYF. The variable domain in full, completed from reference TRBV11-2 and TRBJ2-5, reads EAGVAQSPRYKIIEKRQSVAFWCNPISGHATLYWYQQILGQGPKLLIQFQNNGVVDDSQLPKDRFSAERLKGVDSTLKIQPAKLEDSAVYLCASSLAGGAETQYFGPGTRLLVL.

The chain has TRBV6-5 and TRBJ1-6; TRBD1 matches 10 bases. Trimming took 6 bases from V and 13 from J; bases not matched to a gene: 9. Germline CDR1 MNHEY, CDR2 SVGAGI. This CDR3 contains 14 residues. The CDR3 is CASRPGQGFSPLHF. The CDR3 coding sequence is TGTGCCAGCAGACCGGGACAGGGGTTTTCCCCCCTCCACTTT.

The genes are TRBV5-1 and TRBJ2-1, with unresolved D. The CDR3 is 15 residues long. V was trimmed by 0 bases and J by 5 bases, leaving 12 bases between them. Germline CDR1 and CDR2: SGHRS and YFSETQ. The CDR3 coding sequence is TGCGCCAGCAGCTTGGAGGTAGGGTCCCACAATGAGCAGTTCTTC. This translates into CASSLEVGSHNEQFF.

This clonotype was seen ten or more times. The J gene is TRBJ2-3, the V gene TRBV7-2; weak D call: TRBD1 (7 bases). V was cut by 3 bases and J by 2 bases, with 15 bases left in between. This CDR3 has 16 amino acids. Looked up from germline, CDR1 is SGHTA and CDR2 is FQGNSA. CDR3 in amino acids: CASSFRAGQITDTQYF. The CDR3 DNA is TGTGCCAGCAGCTTTCGGGCGGGACAGATCACAGATACGCAGTATTTT.